This T cell receptor beta chain was captured by sequencing in a study of blood T cell repertoires in COVID-19 (dated by TCRdb to the early 2020s). Context from the whole study: The collaborator samples originated in the United States, Italy and Spain and spanned the acute and convalescent phases of COVID-19. The material from the prospective study consisted of cDNA or gDNA derived from T cells, B-cell-depleted T cells, or PBMCs. Subjects who had been exposed to COVID-19, were actively infected with it, or had recovered from it provided the deeply sampled blood TCRbeta repertoires that made up the dataset. The repertoires were released in a freely available public database intended as a resource for research on the immune response to SARS-CoV-2. The samples were drawn from the first 160 participants of the ongoing ImmuneRACE study and from 950 to 1,500 subjects provided by 6 global collaborators. The sample metadata nearly always contained a de-identified subject ID, COVID-19 status, age in years and sex. Where available, HLA class I and class II types were obtained from metadata supplied by the sample provider rather than from assay-based typing. What the research found in general, with its limitations: The quantity of clinical and demographic metadata differed by source and by participant and was supplied without curation.

The germline V gene (reference sequence) yields GTSNPN for CDR1 and SVGIG for CDR2. V lost 5 bases and J lost 2 bases, and the count of bases not matched to a germline gene is 4. The cysteine opens and the phenylalanine closes a CDR3 of 14 amino acids. Only the CDR3 region is kept as DNA, spanning 42 bases read in frame from base 1. The collaborating institutions used their own protocols to collect whole blood in K2EDTA tubes. For TCRbeta analysis, collaborator samples were shipped as frozen whole blood, as isolated PBMCs, or as DNA extracted from either sample type. The immunoSEQ Assay, a bias-controlled multiplex PCR, was used to amplify TCRbeta CDR3 regions from genomic DNA. The paper's processing steps were these. The number of nucleated cells in each sample was estimated by amplification of reference gene primers within the assay. Sequence reads were collapsed and filtered to measure the absolute abundance of every unique TCRbeta CDR3 rearrangement. For each sample, productive Simpson clonality was calculated by taking the square root of Simpson's diversity index across productive rearrangements. This is the immuneACCESS table as TCRdb keeps it, with only in-frame sequences that have V and J called. A part of the clones is gone; compared with another copy, unresolved V genes explain less than half, and the rest is unexplained. Clone size and the V and J calls come from that table; the DNA yielded D and trimming. In all, the sample holds approximately 300,000 clones, and 85% to 90% of those were seen once. The ten largest clones add up to 3.7% of the sample.

Comments on this clone: Its binding antigen is unknown. Per-base qualities were not stored, and no clone one base away is much larger.

The source of this sequence is a woman aged 40 to 50 with acute or convalescent COVID-19. Sequenced: peripheral blood. This receptor chain uses TRBV30 and TRBJ2-3, with 10 bases matching TRBD1. The sequence in DNA is TGTGCCTGGGGGACAGGGGCCACCACAGATACGCAGTATTTT. This codes for CAWGTGATTDTQYF.